The following is a TCR beta chain sequence with its context. V shed 5 bases and J 2 bases; nucleotides not matched to a gene: 2. This CDR3 contains 15 residues. From germline, CDR1 is SGHRS and CDR2 YFSETQ. The donors were all Caucasian adults (living in Nashville, Tennessee). The split of CD4+ cells yielded CD45RA+ naive and CD45RA-negative memory subsets. Replicate PCRs from sorted subsets contained 200 ng DNA, which is some 29,000 T cell genomes. Authors' processing steps: ImmunoSEQ junction-only sequences lacked quality scores, so their filtering differed. This table comes from immunoSEQ multiplex PCR, and its TCRdb copy is limited to in-frame clones, with some not included. The V and J calls and clone size are taken from that table; D and trimming were inferred from the DNA. This sample has just under 350,000 clones, with roughly 70% found just once. This sample was included in a study of shared clonotypes between healthy human individuals.

The clonotype comes from a young man in good health. The sample consisted of memory CD4+ T cells sorted from blood. Stated subset: CD45RA-negative fraction. The gene calls are TRBV5-1 and TRBJ2-3; 13 bases are shared with TRBD2. The CDR3 DNA follows: TGCGCCAGCAGGGGGACTAGCGGGGCCACAGATACGCAGTATTTT. Translating gives CASRGTSGATDTQYF. The whole variable domain, remainder taken from reference TRBV5-1 and TRBJ2-3, is KAGVTQTPRYLIKTRGQQVTLSCSPISGHRSVSWYQQTPGQGLQFLFEYFSETQRNKGNFPGRFSGRQFSNSRSEMNVSTLELGDSALYLCASRGTSGATDTQYFGPGTRLTVL.